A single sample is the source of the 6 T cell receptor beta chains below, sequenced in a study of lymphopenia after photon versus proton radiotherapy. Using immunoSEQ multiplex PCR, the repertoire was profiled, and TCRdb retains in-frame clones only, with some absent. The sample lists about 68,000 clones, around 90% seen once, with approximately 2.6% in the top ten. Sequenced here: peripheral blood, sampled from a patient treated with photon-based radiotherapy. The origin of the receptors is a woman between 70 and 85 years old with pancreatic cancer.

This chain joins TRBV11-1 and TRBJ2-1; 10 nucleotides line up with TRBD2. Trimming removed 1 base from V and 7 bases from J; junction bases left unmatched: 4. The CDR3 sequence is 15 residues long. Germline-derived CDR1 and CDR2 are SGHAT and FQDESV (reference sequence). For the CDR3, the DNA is TGTGCCAGCAGCTTAGTTGTTAGCGGGAGGAATGAGCAGTTCTTC. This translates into CASSLVVSGRNEQFF.

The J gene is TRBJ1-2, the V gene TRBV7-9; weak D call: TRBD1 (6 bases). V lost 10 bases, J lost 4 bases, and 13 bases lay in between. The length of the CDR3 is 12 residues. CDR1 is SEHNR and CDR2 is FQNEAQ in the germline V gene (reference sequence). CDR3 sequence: CATKGGSYGYTF. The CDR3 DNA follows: TGTGCCACGAAAGGGGGGAGCTATGGCTACACCTTC.

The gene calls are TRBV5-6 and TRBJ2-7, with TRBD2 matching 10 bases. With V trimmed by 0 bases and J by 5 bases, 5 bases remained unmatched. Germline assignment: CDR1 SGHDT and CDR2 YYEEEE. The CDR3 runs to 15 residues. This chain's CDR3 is CASSLGTSGLDEQYF. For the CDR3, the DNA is TGTGCCAGCAGCTTGGGGACTAGCGGCCTGGACGAGCAGTACTTC.

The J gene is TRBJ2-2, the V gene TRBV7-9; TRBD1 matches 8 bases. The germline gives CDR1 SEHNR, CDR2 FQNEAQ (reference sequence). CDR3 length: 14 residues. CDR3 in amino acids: CVYDRGRGTGELFF. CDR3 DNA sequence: TGTGTCTACGACAGGGGAAGGGGAACCGGGGAGCTGTTTTTT.

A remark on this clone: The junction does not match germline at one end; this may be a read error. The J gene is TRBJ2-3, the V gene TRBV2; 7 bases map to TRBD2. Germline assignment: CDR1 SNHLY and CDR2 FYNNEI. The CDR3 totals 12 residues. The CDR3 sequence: CASSVRREPHKF. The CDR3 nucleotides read TGTGCCAGCAGTGTGCGGCGGGAGCCGCATAAATTT.

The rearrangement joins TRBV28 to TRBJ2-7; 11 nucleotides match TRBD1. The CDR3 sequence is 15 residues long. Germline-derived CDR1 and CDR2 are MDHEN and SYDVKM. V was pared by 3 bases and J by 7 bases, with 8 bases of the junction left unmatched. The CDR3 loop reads CASSLLFGDRGEQYF. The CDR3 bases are TGTGCCAGCAGTTTGTTATTCGGGGACAGGGGGGAGCAGTACTTC. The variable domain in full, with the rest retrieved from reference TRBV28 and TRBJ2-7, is DVKVTQSSRYLVKRTGEKVFLECVQDMDHENMFWYRQDPGLGLRLIYFSYDVKMKEKGDIPEGYSVSREKKERFSLILESASTNQTSMYLCASSLLFGDRGEQYFGPGTRLTVT.